This is a list of T cell receptor beta chains from one sample in a study of graft-versus-host responses after intestinal transplantation. Sequenced by immunoSEQ multiplex PCR; TCRdb stores in-frame clones only, minus some. The sample holds tens of thousands of clones, about 90% seen once. The sequencing used PBMCs, collected roughly 660 days after intestinal transplant. The receptor source for this set is a human patient who received an intestinal transplant, so some T cells may come from the graft donor. CDR3s include the opening cysteine and the closing phenylalanine or tryptophan. The order of the fields is J gene, V gene, clone size, D gene, CDR3 protein, CDR3 DNA. The D gene is left open where the match is weak. Size is omitted from some rows. Given values are once, few, many or a class for expanded clones.

j_gene: TRBJ2-1; v_gene: TRBV11-2; abundance: few; d_gene: NA; CDR3aa: CAPSHVFNFSYNEQFF; CDR3nt: TGTGCCCCGAGCCACGTTTTTAACTTCTCCTACAATGAGCAGTTCTTC
j_gene: TRBJ2-5; v_gene: TRBV19; abundance: NA; d_gene: NA; CDR3aa: CASSIGVGTGETQYF; CDR3nt: TGTGCCAGTAGTATTGGGGTGGGGACGGGGGAGACCCAGTACTTC
j_gene: TRBJ1-1; v_gene: TRBV11-3; abundance: once; d_gene: NA; CDR3aa: CASSLDTNTEAFF; CDR3nt: TGTGCCAGCAGCTTAGACACGAACACTGAAGCTTTCTTT
j_gene: TRBJ2-2; v_gene: TRBV29-1; abundance: NA; d_gene: TRBD2; CDR3aa: CSVGLAGGPGELFF; CDR3nt: TGCAGCGTTGGACTAGCGGGGGGGCCCGGGGAGCTGTTTTTT
j_gene: TRBJ1-4; v_gene: TRBV2; abundance: once; d_gene: NA; CDR3aa: CASSFSRENEKLFF; CDR3nt: TGTGCCAGCAGTTTTAGCAGGGAGAACGAAAAACTGTTTTTT
j_gene: TRBJ1-2; v_gene: TRBV11-1; abundance: once; d_gene: TRBD1; CDR3aa: CASSPGRGRFPVYGYTF; CDR3nt: TGTGCCAGCAGCCCCGGGAGGGGGCGCTTTCCCGTCTATGGCTACACCTTC
j_gene: TRBJ1-3; v_gene: TRBV4-1; abundance: NA; d_gene: NA; CDR3aa: CASSQAASGNTIYF; CDR3nt: TGCGCCAGCAGCCAAGCAGCCTCTGGAAACACCATATATTTT
j_gene: TRBJ1-6; v_gene: TRBV2; abundance: NA; d_gene: NA; CDR3aa: CASRAGTGDFNSPLHF; CDR3nt: TGTGCCAGCAGAGCCGGGACCGGCGACTTCAATTCACCCCTCCACTTT
j_gene: TRBJ1-1; v_gene: TRBV27; abundance: NA; d_gene: NA; CDR3aa: CASSTEAFF; CDR3nt: TGTGCCAGCAGTACTGAAGCTTTCTTT
j_gene: TRBJ2-1; v_gene: TRBV18; abundance: NA; d_gene: TRBD2; CDR3aa: CASSPSGGLYNEQFF; CDR3nt: TGTGCCAGCTCACCAAGCGGGGGCCTTTACAATGAGCAGTTCTTC
j_gene: TRBJ2-1; v_gene: TRBV7-9; abundance: NA; d_gene: NA; CDR3aa: CASSLAGGEQFF; CDR3nt: TGTGCCAGCAGCTTAGCGGGCGGTGAGCAGTTCTTC
j_gene: TRBJ2-7; v_gene: TRBV27; abundance: NA; d_gene: TRBD1; CDR3aa: CASSFAPGTGGIYEQYF; CDR3nt: TGTGCCAGCAGTTTCGCTCCCGGGACAGGGGGCATCTACGAGCAGTACTTC
j_gene: TRBJ2-5; v_gene: TRBV7-7; abundance: NA; d_gene: TRBD1; CDR3aa: CASRRGTGYQETQYF; CDR3nt: TGTGCCAGCAGACGAGGGACAGGCTACCAAGAGACCCAGTACTTC
j_gene: TRBJ2-7; v_gene: TRBV5-1; abundance: NA; d_gene: TRBD2; CDR3aa: CASSLSSGGLSYEQYF; CDR3nt: TGCGCCAGCAGCTTGTCTAGCGGGGGACTTTCCTACGAGCAGTACTTC
j_gene: TRBJ2-7; v_gene: TRBV4-2; abundance: NA; d_gene: TRBD1; CDR3aa: CASSPQDRVPLEQYF; CDR3nt: TGTGCCAGCAGCCCCCAAGACAGGGTACCCCTCGAGCAGTACTTC
j_gene: TRBJ2-7; v_gene: TRBV4-1; abundance: NA; d_gene: TRBD2; CDR3aa: CASSQDYSLIGTIQF; CDR3nt: TGCGCCAGCAGCCAAGATTACTCCCTAATCGGGACTATACAATTC
j_gene: TRBJ2-7; v_gene: TRBV9; abundance: NA; d_gene: NA; CDR3aa: CASSPRETYEQYF; CDR3nt: TGTGCCAGCAGCCCCCGGGAAACCTACGAGCAGTACTTC
j_gene: TRBJ1-4; v_gene: TRBV15; abundance: few; d_gene: NA; CDR3aa: CATSIIVVGGESEKLFF; CDR3nt: TGTGCCACCAGCATAATAGTAGTAGGGGGGGAAAGTGAAAAACTGTTTTTT
j_gene: TRBJ2-3; v_gene: TRBV5-5; abundance: NA; d_gene: NA; CDR3aa: CASSADPTDTQYF; CDR3nt: TGTGCCAGCAGCGCGGATCCCACAGATACGCAGTATTTT
j_gene: TRBJ2-7; v_gene: TRBV29-1; abundance: NA; d_gene: NA; CDR3aa: CSVLGSSYEQYF; CDR3nt: TGCAGCGTTCTTGGTAGCTCCTACGAGCAGTACTTC
j_gene: TRBJ2-5; v_gene: TRBV21-1; abundance: NA; d_gene: NA; CDR3aa: CASSNLGPPETQYF; CDR3nt: TGTGCCAGCAGCAACCTCGGGCCCCCGGAGACCCAGTACTTC
j_gene: TRBJ1-2; v_gene: TRBV6-6; abundance: NA; d_gene: NA; CDR3aa: CASSRRAGYTF; CDR3nt: TGTGCCAGCAGCCGTAGGGCGGGCTACACCTTC
j_gene: TRBJ2-5; v_gene: TRBV12-5; abundance: NA; d_gene: NA; CDR3aa: CASGLGLSKETQYF; CDR3nt: TGTGCTAGTGGTTTGGGACTAAGCAAAGAGACCCAGTACTTC
j_gene: TRBJ2-1; v_gene: TRBV2; abundance: once; d_gene: TRBD2; CDR3aa: CATKAGGPAEQFF; CDR3nt: TGTGCCACCAAAGCGGGGGGGCCGGCTGAGCAGTTCTTC
j_gene: TRBJ1-6; v_gene: TRBV19; abundance: NA; d_gene: TRBD1; CDR3aa: CASSIGTANSPLHF; CDR3nt: TGTGCCAGTAGTATCGGGACAGCTAATTCACCCCTCCACTTT
j_gene: TRBJ2-1; v_gene: TRBV29-1; abundance: NA; d_gene: NA; CDR3aa: CSVEDRGGNEQFF; CDR3nt: TGCAGCGTTGAAGACAGGGGTGGCAATGAGCAGTTCTTC
j_gene: TRBJ1-6; v_gene: TRBV5-8; abundance: NA; d_gene: NA; CDR3aa: CASSLDQGNSPLHF; CDR3nt: TGTGCCAGCAGCTTGGACCAGGGGAATTCACCCCTCCACTTT